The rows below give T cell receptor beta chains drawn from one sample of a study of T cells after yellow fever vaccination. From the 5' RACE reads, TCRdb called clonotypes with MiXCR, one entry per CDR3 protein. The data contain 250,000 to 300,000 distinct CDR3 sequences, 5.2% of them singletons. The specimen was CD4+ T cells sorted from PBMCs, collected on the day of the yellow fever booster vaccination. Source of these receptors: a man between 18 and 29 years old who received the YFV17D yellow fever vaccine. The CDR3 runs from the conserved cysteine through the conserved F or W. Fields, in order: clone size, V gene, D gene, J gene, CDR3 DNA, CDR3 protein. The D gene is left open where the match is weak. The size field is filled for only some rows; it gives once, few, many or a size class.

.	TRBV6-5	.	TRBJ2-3	TGTGCCAGCCGCCCTTCCCGGGATATCACAGATACGCAGTATTTT	CASRPSRDITDTQYF
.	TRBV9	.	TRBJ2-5	TGTGCCAGCAGCGGACCCTCAGGCGTGGGAGAGACCCAGTACTTC	CASSGPSGVGETQYF
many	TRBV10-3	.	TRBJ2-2	TGTGCCATCAGTGAGGGGGGAAGGAACACCGGGGAGCTGTTTTTT	CAISEGGRNTGELFF
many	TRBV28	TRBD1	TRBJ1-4	TGTGCCGGGTTTCCAGGCGCACAGGGGGCGTTTAATGAAAAACTGTTTTTT	CAGFPGAQGAFNEKLFF
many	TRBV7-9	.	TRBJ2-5	TGTGCCAGCAGCTCCGCCGGGGGACTCCAAGAGACCCAGTACTTC	CASSSAGGLQETQYF
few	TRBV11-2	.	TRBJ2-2	TGTGCCAGCAGGAAGGTCCGGACGGCCACCGGGGAGCTGTTTTTT	CASRKVRTATGELFF
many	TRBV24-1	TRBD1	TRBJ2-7	TGTGCCACCAGTGGCAGGGGGCGCGCCGAGCAGTACTTC	CATSGRGRAEQYF
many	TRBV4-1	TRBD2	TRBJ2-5	TGCGCCAGCAGACTCGCTAGCGGGGGGTCGGAGACCCAGTACTTC	CASRLASGGSETQYF
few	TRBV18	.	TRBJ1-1	TGTGCCAGCTCACCACCCTGGAACACTGAAGCTTTCTTT	CASSPPWNTEAFF
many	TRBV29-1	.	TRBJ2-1	TGCAGCTCACATCGTCCTGACAATGAGCAGTTCTTC	CSSHRPDNEQFF
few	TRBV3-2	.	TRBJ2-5	TGTGCCAGCAGCCAAGATTCGGACTTTGAAGAGACCCAGTACTTC	CASSQDSDFEETQYF
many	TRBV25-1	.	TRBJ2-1	TGTGCCAGCAGTGAATTGAGCCGAGCGTTGTTCTTC	CASSELSRALFF
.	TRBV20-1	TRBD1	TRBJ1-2	TGCAGCGCGGACAGGGGGCTACGTGGCTACACCTTC	CSADRGLRGYTF
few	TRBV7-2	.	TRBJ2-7	TGTGCCAGCAGCAAACAGGGTTTTCTCCACGAGCAGTACTTC	CASSKQGFLHEQYF
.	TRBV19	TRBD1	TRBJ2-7	TGTGCCAGTAGTTTGGGTAGGGACAGCTACGAGCAGTACTTC	CASSLGRDSYEQYF
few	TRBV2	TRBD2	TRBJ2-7	TGTGCCAGCAGGGCGGGGGGACCCTACGAGCAGTACTTC	CASRAGGPYEQYF
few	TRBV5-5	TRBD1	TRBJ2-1	TGTGCCAGCAGCCCGTTTGACAGGGAAGGTGAGCAGTTCTTC	CASSPFDREGEQFF
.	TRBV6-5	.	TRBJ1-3	TGTGCCAGCAGGCAATCCCTAACAGTCTCTGGAAACACCATATATTTT	CASRQSLTVSGNTIYF
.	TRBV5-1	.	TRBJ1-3	TGCGCCAGCAGCTTGGCCCAGAATGGAAACACCATATATTTT	CASSLAQNGNTIYF
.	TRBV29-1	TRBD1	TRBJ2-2	TGCAGCGTGGGGACAGTCTACACCGGGGAGCTGTTTTTT	CSVGTVYTGELFF
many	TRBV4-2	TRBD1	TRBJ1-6	TGTGCCAGCAGCCAGTCCCCTGACCGTGGGACAGGAAATTCACCCCTCCACTTT	CASSQSPDRGTGNSPLHF
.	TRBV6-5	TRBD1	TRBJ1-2	TGTGCCAGCACTCAGGGGGCCCGTAACTATGGCTACACCTTC	CASTQGARNYGYTF
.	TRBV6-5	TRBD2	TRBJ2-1	TGTGCCAGCAGTTACTCTGGCGGGGGGGCCAATGAGCAGTTCTTC	CASSYSGGGANEQFF
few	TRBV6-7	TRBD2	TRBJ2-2	TGTGCCAGCAGTGGACTAGCGGGGAGGGCCACCGGGGAGCTGTTTTTT	CASSGLAGRATGELFF
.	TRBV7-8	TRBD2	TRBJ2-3	TGTGCCAGCAGCTTAAATAGCGGGGGGCCGGAAGATACGCAGTATTTT	CASSLNSGGPEDTQYF
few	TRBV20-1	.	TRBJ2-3	TGCAGTGCCCCAGCGGGCTACTTGACAGATACGCAGTATTTT	CSAPAGYLTDTQYF
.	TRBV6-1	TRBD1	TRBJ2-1	TGTGCCAGCAGTTTACAGGGGGCCCTACGGAATGAGCAGTTCTTC	CASSLQGALRNEQFF
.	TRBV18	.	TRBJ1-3	TGTGCCAGCTCACCTAGCCCGGGATCTGGAAACACCATATATTTT	CASSPSPGSGNTIYF
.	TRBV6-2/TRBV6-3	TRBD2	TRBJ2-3	TGTGCCAGCAGTTACACCCGCCTCTCGCGGGGGAGCACAGATACGCAGTATTTT	CASSYTRLSRGSTDTQYF
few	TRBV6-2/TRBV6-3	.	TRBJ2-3	TGTGCCAGCAGGCCCGACCCACCTATCACAGATACGCAGTATTTT	CASRPDPPITDTQYF
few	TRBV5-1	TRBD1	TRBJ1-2	TGCGCCAGCACCGAGGGACAGGGGAGCTTCGGCTACACCTTC	CASTEGQGSFGYTF
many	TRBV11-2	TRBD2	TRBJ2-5	TGTGCCAGCAGCCCCCTAGGCGGGGGTTGGGAGACCCAGTACTTC	CASSPLGGGWETQYF
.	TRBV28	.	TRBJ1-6	TGTGCCAGCAGTTTTCTGGGGGTTAATAATTCACCCCTCCACTTT	CASSFLGVNNSPLHF
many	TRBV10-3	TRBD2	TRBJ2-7	TGTGCCATCAGTGAGTCGATAGCGGGTTTTCCCGAGCAGTACTTC	CAISESIAGFPEQYF
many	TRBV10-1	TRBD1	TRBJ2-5	TGCGCCAGCAGTGAGGGGTCAGGGGGCCAAGAGACCCAGTACTTC	CASSEGSGGQETQYF
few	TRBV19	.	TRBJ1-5	TGTGCCAGTACAGAGCGCAATCAGCCCCAGCATTTT	CASTERNQPQHF
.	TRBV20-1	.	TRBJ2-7	TGCAGTGCTAAGGGGCCAGGGGAATACGAGCAGTACTTC	CSAKGPGEYEQYF
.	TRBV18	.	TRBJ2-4	TGTGCCAGCTCGGCAGAGACACTCTCAGCCAAAAACATTCAGTACTTC	CASSAETLSAKNIQYF
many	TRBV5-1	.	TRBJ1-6	TGCGCCAGCAGCTTGGGAGGACAGCAGCCTAATTCACCCCTCCACTTT	CASSLGGQQPNSPLHF
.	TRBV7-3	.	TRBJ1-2	TGTGCCAGCAGCCCAGCCCCGGGGGCGGGGGGCTACACCTTC	CASSPAPGAGGYTF
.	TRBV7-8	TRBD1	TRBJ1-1	TGTGCCAGCAGCTTAGGCCGGCCTCAGGGGGATCGAGCTTTCTTT	CASSLGRPQGDRAFF
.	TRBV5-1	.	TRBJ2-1	TGCGCCAGCAGCTTGGTCGGGGCTACCTACAATGAGCAGTTCTTC	CASSLVGATYNEQFF
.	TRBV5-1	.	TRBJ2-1	TGCGCCAGCAGCTTGTGGGGGACGGGGTCCTACAATGAGCAGTTCTTC	CASSLWGTGSYNEQFF
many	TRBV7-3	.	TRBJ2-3	TGTGCCAGCAGCTACGTTGACTGGGATACGCAGTATTTT	CASSYVDWDTQYF
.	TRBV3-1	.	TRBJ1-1	TGTGCCAGCAGCCGGAATGATGACACTGAAGCTTTCTTT	CASSRNDDTEAFF
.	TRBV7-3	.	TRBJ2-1	TGTGCCAGCAGCAAGGGGTCACAGCACCACAATGAGCAGTTCTTC	CASSKGSQHHNEQFF